The 19 T cell receptor beta chains reported below all come from one sample, sequenced in a study of T cells in Graves' hyperthyroidism and ophthalmopathy. RNA transcripts gave rise to amplified TCR beta CDR3 regions. The HTBI primer set drove a first-round RT-PCR of the TCR CDR3. Each CDR3 protein gets one entry after TCRdb re-called the multiplex PCR reads with MiXCR. The sample carries approximately 510,000 distinct CDR3 sequences, more than 20% recorded once. Input material: blood. The source of these receptors is a man aged 18 to 29 with Graves' hyperthyroidism.

This chain uses TRBV4-1 with TRBJ2-5; no firm D call. Trimming left V 0 bases short and J 1 base short, with 18 bases between. This CDR3 spans 18 amino acids. CDR1 and CDR2 from the germline V gene are MGHRA and YSYEKL. This chain's CDR3 is CASSQDRLAWHRQETQYF. CDR3 nucleotides: TGCGCCAGCAGCCAAGATCGGTTGGCGTGGCATCGCCAAGAGACCCAGTACTTC.

This clonotype was seen many times. The genes are TRBV28 and TRBJ2-7; tentative D call: TRBD1 (5 bases). This CDR3 has 17 residues. The V gene's germline CDR1 is MDHEN and CDR2 SYDVKM. V was clipped by 4 bases and J by 0 bases, with 19 bases between them. The CDR3: CASSSLQVQTHSYEQYF. CDR3 nucleotide sequence: TGTGCCAGCAGTTCACTACAGGTTCAGACGCACTCCTACGAGCAGTACTTC.

This clonotype was recorded many times. The rearrangement uses TRBV6-1 and TRBJ1-1; the match to TRBD1 covers 7 bases. The CDR3 extends over 12 amino acids. Germline-derived CDR1 and CDR2 are MNHNS and SASEGT. V shed 7 bases and J 10 bases; nucleotides not matched to a gene: 9. The CDR3 bases are TGTGCCAGCACCAAAACAGGGGACGCAGCTTTCTTT. Protein: CASTKTGDAAFF.

The J gene is TRBJ1-1, the V gene TRBV4-1; no firm D call. This CDR3 is built from 13 residues. V was clipped by 7 bases and J by 7 bases, with 16 bases between them. Germline lookup yields CDR1 MGHRA and CDR2 YSYEKL. DNA of the CDR3: TGCGCCAGCAAGTTACAAGTTAAGGGTGAAGCTTTCTTT. Its protein product is CASKLQVKGEAFF.

This clonotype was detected ten times or more. V is TRBV27 and J is TRBJ1-2; 8 positions agree with TRBD1. Germline V CDR1 and CDR2: MNHEY, SMNVEV (reference sequence). The CDR3 length is 14 residues. J was trimmed by 7 bases and V by 6 bases; bases with no gene match: 10. The CDR3 sequence: CASSLVGQGGGYTF. In DNA form, the CDR3 reads TGTGCCAGCAGCCTTGTCGGACAGGGAGGTGGCTACACCTTC.

This clonotype came up many times. This chain connects TRBV6-5 to TRBJ2-5; maybe TRBD1 (6 bases). The CDR3 is 14 amino acids. CDR1 and CDR2 from the germline V gene are MNHEY and SVGAGI. V gave up 7 bases and J gave up 2 bases, with 14 bases separating them. This CDR3 is CASTSWQGQETQYF. As DNA, the CDR3 is TGTGCCAGCACTTCGTGGCAGGGGCAAGAGACCCAGTACTTC.

V is TRBV4-1 and J is TRBJ2-7; tentatively, D is TRBD2 (6 bases). V lost 0 bases to trimming and J lost 3 bases, with 12 bases between them. CDR1 and CDR2 from the germline V gene are MGHRA and YSYEKL. The CDR3 runs to 15 residues. The CDR3 sequence is CASSQDGREFYEQYF. The DNA for the CDR3 is TGCGCCAGCAGCCAAGACGGGCGGGAATTCTACGAGCAGTACTTC.

This clonotype appeared a few times. The rearrangement joins TRBV10-3 to TRBJ1-1, with D possibly being TRBD1 (5 bases). V dropped 3 bases and J dropped 5 bases, with 10 bases sitting between them. CDR1 ENHRY and CDR2 SYGVKD come from the germline V gene. The CDR3 consists of 13 residues. In DNA form, the CDR3 reads TGTGCCATCAGTGAAAAGGGGATTACTGAAGCTTTCTTT. Encoded protein: CAISEKGITEAFF.

V is TRBV5-4 and J is TRBJ1-2, with D tentatively TRBD1 (6 bases). Looked up from germline, CDR1 is SGHNT and CDR2 is YYREEE (reference sequence). Trimming pared 0 bases from V and 8 bases from J, leaving 17 bases between. CDR3 length: 15 residues. Here the CDR3 DNA reads TGTGCCAGCAGCTTGGTCACGCGCCAGGGGTACGGCTACACCTTC. Encoded protein: CASSLVTRQGYGYTF.

V is TRBV6-1 and J is TRBJ1-5; D is unresolved. The CDR3 contains 16 residues. The V and J ends lost 0 bases and 5 bases respectively, with 14 bases between them. Germline values: CDR1 MNHNS, CDR2 SASEGT. The CDR3 sequence is CASSEAFTGKHQPQHF. CDR3 nucleotide sequence: TGTGCCAGCAGTGAAGCGTTTACGGGGAAGCATCAGCCCCAGCATTTT.

This clonotype was counted ten times or more. V usage is TRBV2 and J usage is TRBJ2-5, with no clear D. Germline V gives CDR1 SNHLY, CDR2 FYNNEI. V lost 5 bases and J lost 7, with 14 bases in between. The CDR3 has 13 amino acids. Here the CDR3 reads CASSLGPRWTQYF. CDR3 bases: TGTGCCAGCAGTTTAGGTCCGCGTTGGACCCAGTACTTC.

This clonotype was seen at least ten times. The rearrangement links TRBV7-9 to TRBJ1-1, with a tentative D call TRBD1 (5 bases). The V gene's germline CDR1 is SEHNR and CDR2 FQNEAQ (reference sequence). V lost 1 base, J lost 7 bases, and 10 bases lay in between. CDR3 size: 13 residues. CDR3 protein: CASSLEGVLEAFF. CDR3 bases: TGTGCCAGCAGCTTAGAAGGGGTTCTTGAAGCTTTCTTT. The complete variable domain, with remaining parts taken from reference TRBV7-9 and TRBJ1-1, reads DTGVSQNPRHKITKRGQNVTFRCDPISEHNRLYWYRQTLGQGPEFLTYFQNEAQLEKSRLLSDRFSAERPKGSFSTLEIQRTEQGDSAMYLCASSLEGVLEAFFGQGTRLTVV.

Ten or more counts support this clonotype. The chain links TRBV20-1 to TRBJ2-7; weak D call: TRBD1 (7 bases). Trimming pared 8 bases from V and 4 bases from J, leaving 18 bases between. Germline V gene data show CDR1 as DFQATT and CDR2 as SNEGSKA (reference sequence). This CDR3 spans 13 amino acids. The CDR3 coding sequence is TGCAGTTTGAGAGGGCAGGGGGGATACGAGCAGTACTTC. This gives the protein CSLRGQGGYEQYF.

The chain combines TRBV10-3 with TRBJ1-2, with D perhaps TRBD1 (5 bases). This CDR3 has 14 amino acids. Germline-derived CDR1 and CDR2 are ENHRY and SYGVKD. Trimming cost V 8 bases and J 2 bases, with 15 bases left between them. CDR3 residues: CAIWGATSNYGYTF. CDR3 DNA: TGTGCCATCTGGGGCGCGACTTCAAACTATGGCTACACCTTC.

This clonotype was seen many times. This chain joins TRBV6-1 and TRBJ1-1; D gene ambiguous. Germline CDR1 reads MNHNS; CDR2 reads SASEGT. The CDR3 totals 13 residues. V was trimmed by 10 bases and J by 1 base, leaving 13 bases between them. CDR3 nucleotides: TGTGCCACCCGACTCGATGGGAACACTGAAGCTTTCTTT. It translates to CATRLDGNTEAFF.

The table lists this clonotype with many counts. The chain joins TRBV5-1 to TRBJ2-7, with unresolved D. This CDR3 spans 14 amino acids. Germline loops: CDR1 SGHRS, CDR2 YFSETQ. Deletions cut 0 bases from V and 4 bases from J, with 11 bases between. The CDR3 spells CASSLAGGFYEQYF. CDR3 in DNA: TGCGCCAGCAGCTTGGCCGGTGGGTTTTACGAGCAGTACTTC.

This clonotype was detected ten times or more. The chain uses TRBV11-1 and TRBJ1-2; D gene uncertain. V lost 4 bases to trimming and J lost 8 bases, with 20 bases between them. This CDR3 region has 15 residues. Germline V gene sequence: CDR1 SGHAT, CDR2 FQDESV (reference sequence). The CDR3 region is CASSSVRQENPGYTF. The CDR3 nucleotides read TGTGCCAGCAGCTCCGTTAGACAAGAGAATCCGGGCTACACCTTC.

This clonotype was counted many times. The V gene is TRBV28, the J gene TRBJ2-7; D remains unclear. With 3 bases removed from V and 0 bases from J, the gap between germline ends came to 6 bases. Germline values: CDR1 MDHEN, CDR2 SYDVKM. The CDR3 has 13 residues. CDR3 sequence: CASSFNPSYEQYF. The CDR3 DNA reads TGTGCCAGCAGTTTTAACCCCTCCTACGAGCAGTACTTC. The variable domain in full, with the rest retrieved from reference TRBV28 and TRBJ2-7, is DVKVTQSSRYLVKRTGEKVFLECVQDMDHENMFWYRQDPGLGLRLIYFSYDVKMKEKGDIPEGYSVSREKKERFSLILESASTNQTSMYLCASSFNPSYEQYFGPGTRLTVT.

Ten or more counts support this clonotype. This chain joins TRBV28 and TRBJ1-1; weak D call: TRBD1 (5 bases). The CDR3 contains 15 residues. The V gene lost 2 bases and the J gene lost 5 bases, with 15 bases spanning the gap. CDR1 is MDHEN, CDR2 SYDVKM, per germline. The DNA for the CDR3 is TGTGCCAGCAGTTTAAACATTCACGGGGGGACTGAAGCTTTCTTT. This encodes CASSLNIHGGTEAFF.